The T cell receptor (beta chain) described here comes from a study of blood T cell repertoires in COVID-19. Overall study context: PBMCs, B-cell-depleted T cells, or T cells were the source of the cDNA or gDNA that made up the material.

Authors' processing steps: The authors estimated nucleated cell counts from reference gene primer amplification. Repertoires were generated with immunoSEQ multiplex PCR, while TCRdb's copy carries only in-frame clones and drops some. The V and J calls and clone size come from that table; D and trimming were worked out from the DNA. The repertoire includes about 87,000 clones, around 87% of them detected once, and roughly 7.1% sits in the top ten. CDR3 length equals 13 residues. The V gene is TRBV7-5, the J gene TRBJ2-1; no check of the table's D call, TRBD2, against the DNA was made. TRBV7-5 is a pseudogene. Sequences were obtained from peripheral blood. The sequence was obtained from a human donor with acute or convalescent COVID-19. The donor label of this sample is uncertain. The CDR3 reads CASPFGSYNEQFF. CDR3 DNA sequence: TGTGCCAGCCCGTTCGGTTCCTACAATGAGCAGTTCTTC.